The next 8 T cell receptor beta chains were all read from a single sample in a study of T cells in Graves' hyperthyroidism and ophthalmopathy. Authors of the study amplified TCR beta CDR3 regions from RNA transcripts. Primed by the HTBI set, a first-round RT-PCR was run on the TCR CDR3. Via MiXCR, TCRdb re-called the multiplex PCR reads, giving one row per CDR3 protein. The sample has over 200,000 distinct CDR3 sequences, about 15% seen once. Input material: blood. The origin of the receptors is a middle-aged woman with Graves' hyperthyroidism that later progressed to Graves' ophthalmopathy.

This clonotype was counted between two and nine times. The chain uses TRBV10-2 and TRBJ2-7; D tentatively reads TRBD1 or TRBD2 (6 bases each). CDR1 and CDR2 (germline): WSHSY, SAAADI. V gave up 0 bases and J gave up 6 bases, with 12 bases separating them. The CDR3 spans 14 residues. DNA for the CDR3: TGCGCCAGCAGTGAGTCGGGTAAGGGGGGCGAGCAGTACTTC. This translates into CASSESGKGGEQYF.

This clonotype was picked up a small number of times. This chain connects TRBV5-1 to TRBJ2-1; 13 bases are a match to TRBD2. Per the germline V gene, CDR1 is SGHRS and CDR2 is YFSETQ. The ends lost 0 bases at V and 8 bases at J; junction bases unmatched: 8. The CDR3 extends over 17 amino acids. The CDR3 nucleotides read TGCGCCAGCAGCTTGGGGGGACTAGCGGGACTTGGGGATGAGCAGTTCTTC. As protein: CASSLGGLAGLGDEQFF.

This clonotype was detected many times. J is TRBJ2-7 and V is TRBV19; 10 positions agree with TRBD2. V was pared by 10 bases and J by 0 bases, with 3 bases of the junction left unmatched. The CDR3 is 13 amino acids. Germline CDR1 LNHDA, CDR2 SQIVND (reference sequence). CDR3 in DNA: TGTGCCACTAGGACTAGCGGCTCCTACGAGCAGTACTTC. Translating gives CATRTSGSYEQYF. Complete variable domain (other parts from reference TRBV19 and TRBJ2-7): DGGITQSPKYLFRKEGQNVTLSCEQNLNHDAMYWYRQDPGQGLRLIYYSQIVNDFQKGDIAEGYSVSREKKESFPLTVTSAQKNPTAFYLCATRTSGSYEQYFGPGTRLTVT.

This clonotype was recorded at least ten times. The chain links TRBV28 to TRBJ2-7; tentatively, D is TRBD1 (5 bases). Trimming took off 3 bases at V and 7 bases at J, with 13 bases between the two ends. From germline, CDR1 is MDHEN and CDR2 SYDVKM. The CDR3 sequence is 13 residues long. DNA for the CDR3: TGTGCCAGCAGTTTGGGCAGGGCGAGGGAGCAGTACTTC. Residues: CASSLGRAREQYF.

This clonotype was observed a few times. The chain has TRBV3-1 and TRBJ1-3; the D gene is possibly TRBD1 (6 bases). CDR1 LGHDT and CDR2 YNNKEL come from the germline V gene (reference sequence). The CDR3 sequence is 16 residues long. Trimming stripped 0 bases from V and 5 bases from J, with 14 bases between. The CDR3 loop is CASSQDRQGFRNTIYF. The CDR3 bases are TGTGCCAGCAGCCAAGATCGGCAGGGGTTCAGAAACACCATATATTTT.

At least ten counts were recorded for this clonotype. The chain's CDR3 is CATRLQGADGELFF. CDR3 DNA sequence: TGTGCCACCAGATTACAGGGGGCTGACGGGGAGCTGTTTTTT. The V gene is TRBV24-1, the J gene TRBJ2-2; 9 positions match TRBD1. This CDR3 region has 14 residues. The V gene's germline CDR1 is KGHDR and CDR2 SFDVKD. The trim removed 7 bases at V and 7 bases at J, leaving 6 bases unmatched.

This clonotype appeared a few times. The V and J genes are TRBV6-5 and TRBJ2-1; D not certain. Trimming cost V 2 bases and J 7 bases, with 6 bases left between them. The CDR3 runs to 12 residues. Germline lookup yields CDR1 MNHEY and CDR2 SVGAGI. This chain's CDR3 is CASSYGLNEQFF. The CDR3 DNA sequence: TGTGCCAGCAGTTACGGGCTAAATGAGCAGTTCTTC.

This clonotype was detected many times. This chain connects TRBV5-1 to TRBJ2-7, with TRBD1 matching over 9 bases. The junction had 2 bases not matched to a gene; V was cut back by 0 bases and J by 4 bases. The CDR3 covers 14 residues. CDR1 is SGHRS, CDR2 YFSETQ, per germline. The CDR3 loop reads CASSLGGQGYEQYF. CDR3 nucleotide sequence: TGCGCCAGCAGCTTGGGGGGACAGGGTTACGAGCAGTACTTC.